The rows below give T cell receptor beta chains drawn from one sample of a study of PD-L1 blockade in urothelial cancer. The data were produced by immunoSEQ multiplex PCR, yet TCRdb's version contains in-frame clones alone and is incomplete. The sample consists of roughly 63,000 clones, 81% of them appearing once. Source: PBMCs, taken around atezolizumab (anti-PD-L1) treatment. The source is a man aged 70-80 years with urothelial cancer. Each CDR3 is given with its conserved first and last residue. A D gene is named only where the DNA matches it firmly. The listing skips clone size in some rows; elsewhere it reads once, few, many or a size class.

clone_size,d_call,j_call,v_call,cdr3_aa,cdr3_nt
-,TRBD1,TRBJ1-5,TRBV6-5,CASNDRASNQPQHF,TGTGCCAGCAATGACAGGGCTAGCAATCAGCCCCAGCATTTT
-,TRBD2,TRBJ2-3,TRBV6-1,CASSVRTSGSTDTQYF,TGTGCCAGCAGTGTCCGGACTAGCGGGAGCACAGATACGCAGTATTTT
few,-,TRBJ2-2,TRBV6-1,CASTRERDTGELFF,TGTGCCAGCACACGGGAGAGAGACACCGGGGAGCTGTTTTTT
once,TRBD2,TRBJ2-1,TRBV11-3,CASSRTSGYNEQFF,TGTGCCAGCAGCCGGACTAGCGGGTACAATGAGCAGTTCTTC
few,TRBD1,TRBJ2-3,TRBV5-1,CASSLGTGGQDTQYF,TGCGCCAGCAGCTTGGGCACAGGGGGCCAAGATACGCAGTATTTT
-,TRBD2,TRBJ2-3,TRBV6-4,CASSDSASGRDTQYF,TGTGCCAGCAGTGACTCGGCTAGCGGGAGGGATACGCAGTATTTT
-,-,TRBJ1-5,TRBV6-1,CASSAYSGNQPQHF,TGTGCCAGCAGTGCTTACAGTGGGAATCAGCCCCAGCATTTT
-,TRBD1,TRBJ2-7,TRBV9,CASSPNPGGEQYF,TGTGCCAGCAGCCCCAACCCAGGGGGCGAGCAGTACTTC
-,-,TRBJ1-2,TRBV7-2,CASTVAAGGNYGYTF,TGTGCCAGCACCGTAGCGGCAGGAGGTAACTATGGCTACACCTTC
-,TRBD1,TRBJ1-3,TRBV5-1,CASSFRTGDSGNTIYF,TGCGCCAGCAGCTTCCGGACAGGAGACTCTGGAAACACCATATATTTT
-,-,TRBJ2-1,TRBV29-1,CSVQSGAPYNEQFF,TGCAGCGTTCAAAGCGGAGCGCCTTACAATGAGCAGTTCTTC
-,TRBD2,TRBJ2-1,TRBV5-4,CASRTGLAEHGNEQFF,TGTGCCAGCAGAACAGGACTAGCAGAACACGGCAATGAGCAGTTCTTC
once,TRBD1,TRBJ2-4,TRBV4-2,CASSQDTGTGLNIQYF,TGTGCCAGCAGCCAAGATACCGGGACAGGGTTAAACATTCAGTACTTC
-,-,TRBJ2-7,TRBV5-5,CASSLGPGQTYEQYF,TGTGCCAGCAGCTTGGGGCCCGGACAGACCTACGAGCAGTACTTC
-,TRBD2,TRBJ2-1,TRBV9,CASGSGAGNEQFF,TGTGCCAGCGGTTCTGGAGCGGGAAATGAGCAGTTCTTC
few,TRBD1,TRBJ1-2,TRBV6-5,CASSYSRTGGNYGYTF,TGTGCCAGCAGTTACTCTCGGACAGGGGGCAACTATGGCTACACCTTC
-,TRBD1,TRBJ1-2,TRBV28,CASRMTGGNYGYTF,TGTGCCAGCAGGATGACAGGGGGGAACTATGGCTACACCTTC
-,TRBD1,TRBJ2-7,TRBV19,CASSMGDRQYF,TGTGCCAGTAGTATGGGGGACAGGCAGTACTTC
-,TRBD2,TRBJ2-1,TRBV5-1,CASSLVPGRSFF,TGCGCCAGCAGCTTGGTTCCCGGGAGGAGCTTCTTC
-,-,TRBJ2-3,TRBV10-1,CASGDNTDTQYF,TGCGCCAGCGGGGACAACACAGATACGCAGTATTTT
-,-,TRBJ1-1,TRBV11-2,CASSLDRRTEAFF,TGTGCCAGCAGCTTAGATCGCAGGACTGAAGCTTTCTTT
-,TRBD1,TRBJ1-2,TRBV27,CASSKTGGVNYGYTF,TGTGCCAGCAGTAAAACAGGGGGGGTCAACTATGGCTACACCTTC
-,TRBD2,TRBJ2-1,TRBV30,CAWRKLAGAYNEQFF,TGTGCCTGGAGAAAACTAGCGGGAGCCTACAATGAGCAGTTCTTC
-,TRBD2,TRBJ2-1,TRBV4-1,CASSHRGLAGFGSYNEQFF,TGCGCCAGCAGCCATCGGGGACTAGCGGGATTTGGCTCCTACAATGAGCAGTTCTTC
-,-,TRBJ1-1,TRBV19,CASSISRGRRNTEAFF,TGTGCCAGTAGTATCTCCAGGGGAAGGCGCAACACTGAAGCTTTCTTT
-,-,TRBJ2-3,TRBV5-5,CASSLAERTDTQYF,TGTGCCAGCAGCTTGGCCGAGAGGACAGATACGCAGTATTTT
-,TRBD2,TRBJ2-1,TRBV4-1,CASSPPLAGGQNEQFF,TGCGCCAGCAGCCCCCCCCTTGCGGGAGGGCAAAATGAGCAGTTCTTC
-,-,TRBJ1-1,TRBV5-1,CASHIGGGTEAFF,TGCGCCAGCCACATTGGGGGAGGCACTGAAGCTTTCTTT
-,-,TRBJ2-1,TRBV29-1,CSVLVRGSYNEQFF,TGCAGCGTGCTAGTCAGGGGCTCCTACAATGAGCAGTTCTTC
-,-,TRBJ2-1,TRBV7-2,CASSSGVYNEQFF,TGTGCCAGCAGCTCGGGAGTTTACAATGAGCAGTTCTTC
-,TRBD2,TRBJ2-1,TRBV27,CASSFVAGGLWDEQFF,TGTGCCAGCAGTTTTGTAGCGGGAGGCCTATGGGATGAGCAGTTCTTC
-,TRBD2,TRBJ2-7,TRBV4-2,CASSQGPGLTYEQYF,TGTGCCAGCAGCCAAGGCCCGGGACTAACCTACGAGCAGTACTTC
-,TRBD2,TRBJ2-2,TRBV19,CAGSSGTLNTGELFF,TGTGCCGGCTCCAGCGGGACCCTTAACACCGGGGAGCTGTTTTTT
once,-,TRBJ2-2,TRBV2,CASSLGGQDGELFF,TGTGCCAGCTCTTTGGGGGGGCAGGACGGGGAGCTGTTTTTT
once,-,TRBJ2-7,TRBV2,CASTPDSRSYEQYF,TGTGCCAGCACCCCGGACTCCCGGTCTTACGAGCAGTACTTC
once,TRBD2,TRBJ2-3,TRBV28,CASSSLYHRTSGRSADTQYF,TGTGCCAGCAGTTCGTTGTACCACCGGACTAGCGGGAGATCGGCAGATACGCAGTATTTT
-,TRBD2,TRBJ2-7,TRBV19,CASSPTSGISYEQYF,TGTGCCAGTAGCCCGACTAGCGGGATCTCCTACGAGCAGTACTTC
-,TRBD1,TRBJ1-1,TRBV30,CAWIQRPGQGSDEAFF,TGTGCCTGGATCCAAAGACCGGGACAGGGGTCGGATGAAGCTTTCTTT
-,-,TRBJ2-3,TRBV29-1,CSAEAPPDTQYF,TGCAGCGCTGAGGCTCCCCCAGATACGCAGTATTTT
-,-,TRBJ2-2,TRBV9,CASSVLRDTGELFF,TGTGCCAGCAGCGTACTCCGGGATACCGGGGAGCTGTTTTTT
-,TRBD1,TRBJ2-3,TRBV12-5,CASGYRDRNTDTQYF,TGTGCTAGTGGTTACCGGGACAGAAACACAGATACGCAGTATTTT
-,-,TRBJ1-5,TRBV7-2,CASSLVAVEPQHF,TGTGCCAGCAGCTTAGTCGCGGTGGAGCCCCAGCATTTT
-,-,TRBJ1-4,TRBV30,CAWSVQVEKLFF,TGTGCCTGGAGTGTACAGGTTGAAAAACTGTTTTTT
once,TRBD2,TRBJ2-7,TRBV2,CASKKGLADLFEQYF,TGTGCCAGCAAGAAGGGTCTAGCGGACCTCTTCGAGCAGTACTTC
-,-,TRBJ1-1,TRBV6-5,CASRVYDSGTEAFF,TGTGCCAGCCGGGTATATGACAGTGGGACTGAAGCTTTCTTT
few,-,TRBJ1-4,TRBV6-6,CASSFTKAPNEKLFF,TGTGCCAGCAGTTTCACCAAAGCTCCTAATGAAAAACTGTTTTTT
-,-,TRBJ1-2,TRBV20-1,CSALDYGYTF,TGCAGTGCTCTAGACTATGGCTACACCTTC
-,TRBD2,TRBJ2-1,TRBV19,CASSIDVAGSSYNEQFF,TGTGCCAGTAGTATAGATGTAGCGGGGAGCTCCTACAATGAGCAGTTCTTC
-,TRBD1,TRBJ2-7,TRBV11-2,CASSFGDSRAEQYF,TGTGCCAGCAGCTTCGGGGACAGTCGGGCCGAGCAGTACTTC
few,TRBD2,TRBJ2-7,TRBV5-1,CASSPRTSGFSSYEQYF,TGCGCCAGCAGCCCCAGGACTAGCGGGTTTAGCTCCTACGAGCAGTACTTC
-,-,TRBJ2-1,TRBV27,CASSLSPGLFYNEQFF,TGTGCCAGCAGTTTATCTCCAGGCCTCTTCTACAATGAGCAGTTCTTC
once,TRBD1,TRBJ2-7,TRBV18,CASSPRGQGQYEQYF,TGTGCCAGCTCACCAAGGGGACAGGGTCAGTACGAGCAGTACTTC
-,-,TRBJ2-3,TRBV9,CASSPWGGGNTDTQYF,TGTGCCAGCAGCCCCTGGGGTGGCGGGAACACAGATACGCAGTATTTT
-,-,TRBJ2-3,TRBV7-2,CASSGRTSTDTQYF,TGTGCCAGCAGCGGACGGACTAGCACAGATACGCAGTATTTT
-,-,TRBJ2-7,TRBV21-1,CASRDLAGGPTEQYF,TGTGCCAGCAGGGATCTAGCGGGAGGGCCAACCGAGCAGTACTTC
once,-,TRBJ2-5,TRBV28,CASSSQGFFETQYF,TGTGCCAGCAGTTCCCAGGGATTTTTCGAGACCCAGTACTTC
-,-,TRBJ2-5,TRBV5-1,CASSRMSGPEEETQYF,TGCGCCAGCAGCCGCATGAGTGGTCCTGAGGAGGAGACCCAGTACTTC
few,-,TRBJ1-1,TRBV19,CASSLQTGLLAFF,TGTGCCAGTAGTCTTCAAACAGGGCTCTTAGCTTTCTTT
-,TRBD2,TRBJ2-2,TRBV14,CASSQDGRDGELFF,TGTGCCAGCAGCCAAGATGGGAGGGACGGGGAGCTGTTTTTT
-,-,TRBJ1-5,TRBV28,CASSLWQVNQPQHF,TGTGCCAGCAGTTTATGGCAGGTCAATCAGCCCCAGCATTTT